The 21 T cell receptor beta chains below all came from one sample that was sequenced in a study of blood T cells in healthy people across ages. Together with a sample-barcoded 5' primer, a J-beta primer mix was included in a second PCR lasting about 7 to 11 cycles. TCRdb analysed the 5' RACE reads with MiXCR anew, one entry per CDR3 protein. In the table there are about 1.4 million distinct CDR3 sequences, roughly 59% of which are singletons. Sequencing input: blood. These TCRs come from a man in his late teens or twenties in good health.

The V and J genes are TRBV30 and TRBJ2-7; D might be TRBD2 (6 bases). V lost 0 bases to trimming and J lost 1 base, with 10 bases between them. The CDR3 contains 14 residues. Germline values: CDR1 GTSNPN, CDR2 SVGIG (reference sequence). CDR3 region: CAWSVSGVSYEQYF. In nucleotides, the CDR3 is TGTGCCTGGAGTGTATCGGGGGTATCCTACGAGCAGTACTTC.

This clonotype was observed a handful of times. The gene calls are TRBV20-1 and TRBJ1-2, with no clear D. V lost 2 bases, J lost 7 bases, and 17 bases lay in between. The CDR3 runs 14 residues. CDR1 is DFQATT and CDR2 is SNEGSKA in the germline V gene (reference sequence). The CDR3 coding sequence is TGCAGTGCTAGAAAGGAGCTATCGGGAACTGGCTACACCTTC. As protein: CSARKELSGTGYTF.

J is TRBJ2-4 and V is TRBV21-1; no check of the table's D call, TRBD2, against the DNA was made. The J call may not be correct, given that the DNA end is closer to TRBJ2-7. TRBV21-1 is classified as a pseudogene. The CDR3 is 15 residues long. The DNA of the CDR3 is TGTGCCAGCAGCGAACCGTGGGAAGGCCACTACGAGCAGTACTTC. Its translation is CASSEPWEGHYEQYF.

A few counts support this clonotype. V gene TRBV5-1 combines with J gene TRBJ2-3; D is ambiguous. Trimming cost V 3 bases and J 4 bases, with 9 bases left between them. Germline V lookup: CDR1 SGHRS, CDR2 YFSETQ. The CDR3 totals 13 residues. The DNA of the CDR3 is TGCGCCAGCAGCTATGGGCTGTCAGATACGCAGTATTTT. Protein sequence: CASSYGLSDTQYF.

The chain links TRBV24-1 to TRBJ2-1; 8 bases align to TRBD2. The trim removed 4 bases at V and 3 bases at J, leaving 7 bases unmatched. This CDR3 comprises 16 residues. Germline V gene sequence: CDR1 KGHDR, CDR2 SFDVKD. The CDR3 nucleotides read TGTGCCACCAGTGAGGTAGCGGGGCACGGCTACAATGAGCAGTTCTTC. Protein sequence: CATSEVAGHGYNEQFF.

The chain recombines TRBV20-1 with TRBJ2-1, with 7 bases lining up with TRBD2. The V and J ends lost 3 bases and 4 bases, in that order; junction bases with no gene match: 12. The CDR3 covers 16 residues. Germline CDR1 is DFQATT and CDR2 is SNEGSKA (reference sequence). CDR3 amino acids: CSASIQRGLIYNEQFF. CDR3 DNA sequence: TGCAGTGCTAGTATTCAGCGGGGCCTGATTTACAATGAGCAGTTCTTC.

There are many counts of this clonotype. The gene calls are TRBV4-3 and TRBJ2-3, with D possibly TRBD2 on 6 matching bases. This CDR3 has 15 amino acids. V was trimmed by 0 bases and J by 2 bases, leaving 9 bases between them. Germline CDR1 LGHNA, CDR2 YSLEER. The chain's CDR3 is CASSQDSGFTDTQYF. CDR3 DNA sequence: TGCGCCAGCAGCCAAGATAGCGGATTCACAGATACGCAGTATTTT.

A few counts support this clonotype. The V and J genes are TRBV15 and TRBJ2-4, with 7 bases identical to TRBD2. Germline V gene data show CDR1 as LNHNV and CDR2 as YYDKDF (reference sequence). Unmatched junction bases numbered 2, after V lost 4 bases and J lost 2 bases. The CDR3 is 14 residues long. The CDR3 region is CATSTGGTKNIQYF. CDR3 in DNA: TGTGCCACCAGCACCGGGGGGACCAAAAACATTCAGTACTTC.

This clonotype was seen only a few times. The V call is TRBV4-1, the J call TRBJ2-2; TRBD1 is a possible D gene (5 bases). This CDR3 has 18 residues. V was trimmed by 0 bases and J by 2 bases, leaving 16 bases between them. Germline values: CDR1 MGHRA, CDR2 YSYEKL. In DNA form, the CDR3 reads TGCGCCAGCAGCCAAGATGGGGCAGGGATCTTTAACACCGGGGAGCTGTTTTTT. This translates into CASSQDGAGIFNTGELFF.

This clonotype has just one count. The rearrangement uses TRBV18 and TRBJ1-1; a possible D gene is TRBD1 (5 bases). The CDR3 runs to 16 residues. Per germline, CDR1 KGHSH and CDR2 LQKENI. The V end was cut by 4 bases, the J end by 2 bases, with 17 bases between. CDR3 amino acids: CASSLYSTVSNTEAFF. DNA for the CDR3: TGTGCCAGCTCACTCTACTCGACAGTCTCAAACACTGAAGCTTTCTTT.

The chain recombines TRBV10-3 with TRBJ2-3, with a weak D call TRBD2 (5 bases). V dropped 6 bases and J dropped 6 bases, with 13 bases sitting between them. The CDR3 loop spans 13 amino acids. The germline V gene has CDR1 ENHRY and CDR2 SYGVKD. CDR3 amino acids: CAISGRGRDTQYF. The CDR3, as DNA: TGTGCCATCAGCGGACGGGGAAGGGATACGCAGTATTTT.

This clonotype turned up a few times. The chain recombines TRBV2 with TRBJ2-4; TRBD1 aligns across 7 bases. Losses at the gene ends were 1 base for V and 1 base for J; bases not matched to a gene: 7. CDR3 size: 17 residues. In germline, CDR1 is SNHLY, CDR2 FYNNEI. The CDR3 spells CASSEGRQGRAKNIQYF. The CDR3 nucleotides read TGTGCCAGCAGTGAAGGGCGACAGGGAAGGGCCAAAAACATTCAGTACTTC.

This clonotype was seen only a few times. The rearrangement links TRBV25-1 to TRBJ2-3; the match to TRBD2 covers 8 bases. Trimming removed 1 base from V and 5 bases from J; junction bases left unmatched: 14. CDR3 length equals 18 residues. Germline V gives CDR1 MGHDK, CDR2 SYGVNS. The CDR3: CASSELASGHLYRDTQYF. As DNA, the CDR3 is TGTGCCAGCAGTGAATTAGCTAGCGGGCACCTGTATAGAGATACGCAGTATTTT.

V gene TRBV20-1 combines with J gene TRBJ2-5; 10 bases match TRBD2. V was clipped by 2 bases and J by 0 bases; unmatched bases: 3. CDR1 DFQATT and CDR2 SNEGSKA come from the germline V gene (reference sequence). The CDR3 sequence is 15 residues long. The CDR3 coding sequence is TGCAGTGCTAGAATACTAGCGGGGTACCAAGAGACCCAGTACTTC. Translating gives CSARILAGYQETQYF.

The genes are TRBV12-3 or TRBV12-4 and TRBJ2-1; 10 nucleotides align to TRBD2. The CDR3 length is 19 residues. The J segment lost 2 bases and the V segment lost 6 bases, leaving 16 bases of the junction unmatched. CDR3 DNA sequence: TGTGCCAGCAGCAACGGACTAGCGGCCACCCAAGGGGCCTACAATGAGCAGTTCTTC. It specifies CASSNGLAATQGAYNEQFF.

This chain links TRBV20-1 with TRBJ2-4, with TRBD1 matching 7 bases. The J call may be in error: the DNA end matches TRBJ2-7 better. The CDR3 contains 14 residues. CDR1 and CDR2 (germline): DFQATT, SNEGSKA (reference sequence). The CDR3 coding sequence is TGCAGTGCTAGAGTGGCCGGGACAGTTTACGAGCAGTACTTC. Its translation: CSARVAGTVYEQYF.

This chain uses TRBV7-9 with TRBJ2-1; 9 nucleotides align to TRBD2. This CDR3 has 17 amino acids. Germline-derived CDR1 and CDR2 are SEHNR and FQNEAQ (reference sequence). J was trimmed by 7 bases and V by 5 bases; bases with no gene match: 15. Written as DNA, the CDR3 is TGTGCCAGCAGCAACACACTGGGGCGGGGGGGCAGAAATGAGCAGTTCTTC. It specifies CASSNTLGRGGRNEQFF.

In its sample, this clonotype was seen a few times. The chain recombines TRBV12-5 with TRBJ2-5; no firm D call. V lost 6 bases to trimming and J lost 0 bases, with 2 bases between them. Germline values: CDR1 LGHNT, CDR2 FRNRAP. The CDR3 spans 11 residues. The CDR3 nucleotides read TGTGCTAGTGGGTACCAAGAGACCCAGTACTTC. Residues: CASGYQETQYF.

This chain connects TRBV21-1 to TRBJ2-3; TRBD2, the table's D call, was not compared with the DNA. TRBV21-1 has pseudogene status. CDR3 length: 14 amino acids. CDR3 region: CASREGQVTDTQYF. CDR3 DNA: TGTGCCAGCAGGGAGGGGCAGGTCACAGATACGCAGTATTTT.

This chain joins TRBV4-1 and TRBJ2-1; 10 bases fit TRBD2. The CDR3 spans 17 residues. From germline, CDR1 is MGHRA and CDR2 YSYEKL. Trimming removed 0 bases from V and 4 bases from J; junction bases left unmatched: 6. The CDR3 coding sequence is TGCGCCAGCAGCCAAGATGAGGTAGCGGGGGGTTACAATGAGCAGTTCTTC. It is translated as CASSQDEVAGGYNEQFF.

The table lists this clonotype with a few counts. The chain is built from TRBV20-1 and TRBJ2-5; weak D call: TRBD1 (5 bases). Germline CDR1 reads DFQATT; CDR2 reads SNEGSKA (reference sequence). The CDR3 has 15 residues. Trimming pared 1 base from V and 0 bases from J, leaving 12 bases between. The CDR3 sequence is CSARAFTGNQETQYF. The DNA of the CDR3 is TGCAGTGCTAGAGCATTTACAGGCAACCAAGAGACCCAGTACTTC.